This T cell receptor beta chain was captured in a study of blood T cells in healthy people across ages (dated by TCRdb to the mid-2010s). For context, the study as a whole: In model experiments, roughly one uniquely barcoded TCR beta cDNA molecule per two T cells was captured by template switching. Age-related changes in TCR beta repertoire diversity were measured in the study by deep sequencing normalized with unique cDNA molecular identifiers. The donors were split into four age groups: young (average 16 years), middle-aged (nearly 40), aged (over 55) and long-lived (about 82). To avoid experimental bias, donors of different ages were randomly spread across the sequencing lanes. Using the same blood draw, the study looked at two additional independent replicas of 1 million unique cDNA reads for two donors, one aged 18 to 30 and the other aged 80 or older. Broader findings and caveats from the paper: Compared with the aged group, the long-lived group had more naive CD4+ T cells, fewer expanded clones and increased TCR diversity, a pattern suggesting age selection. Observed TCR beta diversity per million T cells fell roughly linearly with age, and a significant reduction was already apparent by age about 43. A strong correlation was found between observed TCR beta diversity and the percentage of naive T cells measured by flow cytometry. Estimates of total diversity from one million sequenced T cells were regarded as lower bounds and underestimates. Because donor CMV infection status was unknown, age-related changes in expanded clonotypes were potentially confounded. Since profiling was done on bulk unsorted PBMCs, naive and antigen-experienced compartments could not be conclusively compared.

Spanning cysteine to phenylalanine, the CDR3 consists of 14 amino acids. Solely the CDR3 DNA is kept, with 42 bases framed from the first base. V loses 3 bases, J loses 3 bases, and the germline ends lie 11 bases apart. For CDR1 and CDR2, the germline V gene (reference sequence) lists MNHEY and SMNVEV. Libraries were made using 5' RACE. The run used an Illumina HiSeq 2500. A second roughly 6 to 12 cycle PCR used a sample-barcoded 5' primer and a J-beta primer mix. Each TCR beta cDNA molecule received a unique molecular identifier from a template-switch 5' adaptor carrying 12 random nucleotides. At least 2.5 million CDR3-containing paired-end reads were obtained from each sample. All of the RNA was converted into first-strand cDNA using the Mint cDNA synthesis kit, with a TRBC-specific oligonucleotide serving as the primer. After uracil-DNA glycosylase treatment, a first 18-cycle PCR used universal primers M1SS and BC2_uni_R on all cDNA. The original pipeline was this. For normalization, 1 million high-quality reads were randomly selected from each sample, with every read carrying a distinct molecular identifier. Reads sharing molecular identifiers were discarded rather than binned into consensus sequences. CDR3 identification, clonotype clustering and error correction used MiTCR with a Q25 quality threshold and the strictest error-elimination algorithm. Lower-bound total TCR beta diversity was estimated with a nonparametric unseen species model using Euler transformation. The public reads were run again by TCRdb, first through fastp at Q25 and then through MiXCR, and only productive beta chains were kept. For every CDR3 protein sequence, its rows merge into one entry that carries the most common genes and DNA. For this entry, the V and J calls and clone size follow TCRdb and not the study's own pipeline. The sample table contains 600,000 to 1,000,000 distinct CDR3 sequences; only one count was recorded for roughly 50% of them. The ten largest clones represent over 20% of the sample.

On this clonotype itself: Which antigen it targets is not known. The record has no base qualities; no much larger clone is one base away.

The donors were around 39 Caucasian individuals from Russia, aged roughly 6 to 100 years, who were systemically healthy. Each donor gave around 9.5 milliliters of peripheral blood, collected into EDTA-treated Vacutainer tubes. Ficoll-Paque density-gradient centrifugation was used to isolate PBMCs, with at least 7 million per sample. Total RNA was extracted from PBMCs with Trizol reagent, with at least 5 micrograms obtained per sample. For every donor, an aliquot of PBMCs went through flow cytometry to measure the percentages of naive CD45RAhigh/CD27high T cells. The sequencing sample was made of blood. This TCR was recovered from a man younger than 45 in good health. Here the chain combines TRBV27 and TRBJ1-1; a confident D gene designation cannot be given. The nucleotide sequence is given as TGTGCCAGCAGTTTGCGAGTTGGAGACACTGAAGCTTTCTTT. Its product reads: CASSLRVGDTEAFF.